The next 2 T cell receptor beta chains were all read from a single sample in a study of T cell clonality in common variable immunodeficiency. Data came from immunoSEQ multiplex PCR; TCRdb stores just in-frame clones and leaves some out. Observed in the sample are tens of thousands of clones, none of them singletons. Source material: peripheral blood mononuclear cells. Receptors were obtained from a person aged 18 to 70 in good health.

This clone was recorded at least ten times. The CDR3 is cut off 3 residues early in the read; its end comes from the germline J gene. The V and J genes are TRBV20-1 and TRBJ1-5; TRBD1 matches at 8 bases. The V gene's germline CDR1 is DFQATT and CDR2 SNEGSKA (reference sequence). The J segment lost 4 bases and the V segment lost 4 bases, leaving 3 bases of the junction unmatched. This CDR3 has 13 residues. The CDR3 bases that were read are TGCAGTGCTATTCAGGGGGCAAATCAGCCC. Its protein product is CSAIQGANQP. The full-length CDR3 reads as CSAIQGANQPQHF.

This clone came up many times. The sequenced fragment ends 3 residues before the CDR3 boundary, so the rest is inferred from the germline J gene. This chain connects TRBV30 to TRBJ1-6, with a tentative D call TRBD1 (5 bases). V dropped 2 bases and J dropped 10 bases, with 12 bases sitting between them. From germline, CDR1 is GTSNPN and CDR2 SVGIG (reference sequence). The CDR3 loop spans 13 amino acids. The CDR3 spells CAWSFPGWSPLHF. CDR3 DNA, as far as it was read: TGTGCCTGGAGTTTCCCAGGGTGGTCACCC.